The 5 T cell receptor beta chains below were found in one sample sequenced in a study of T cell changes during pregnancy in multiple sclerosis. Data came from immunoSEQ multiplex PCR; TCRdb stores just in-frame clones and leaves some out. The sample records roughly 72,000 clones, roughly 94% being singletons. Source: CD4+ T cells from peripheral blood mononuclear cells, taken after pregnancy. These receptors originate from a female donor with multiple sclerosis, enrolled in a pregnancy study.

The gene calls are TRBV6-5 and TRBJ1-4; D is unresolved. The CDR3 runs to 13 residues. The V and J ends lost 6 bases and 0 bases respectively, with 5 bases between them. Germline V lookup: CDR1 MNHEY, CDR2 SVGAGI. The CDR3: CASRTPTNEKLFF. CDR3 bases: TGTGCCAGCAGGACACCAACTAATGAAAAACTGTTTTTT.

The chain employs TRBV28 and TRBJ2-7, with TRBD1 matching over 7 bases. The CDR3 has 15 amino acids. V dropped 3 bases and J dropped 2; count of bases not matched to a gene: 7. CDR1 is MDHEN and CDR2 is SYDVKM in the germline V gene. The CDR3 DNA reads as TGTGCCAGCAGTTTGGCCAGGGGGTTAACCTACGAGCAGTACTTC. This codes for CASSLARGLTYEQYF.

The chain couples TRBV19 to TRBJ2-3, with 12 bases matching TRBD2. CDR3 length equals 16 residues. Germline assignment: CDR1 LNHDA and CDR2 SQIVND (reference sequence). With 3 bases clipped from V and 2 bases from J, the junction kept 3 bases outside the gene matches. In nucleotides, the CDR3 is TGTGCCAGTAGTATGGGACTAGCGGGCGCCACAGATACGCAGTATTTT. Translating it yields CASSMGLAGATDTQYF.

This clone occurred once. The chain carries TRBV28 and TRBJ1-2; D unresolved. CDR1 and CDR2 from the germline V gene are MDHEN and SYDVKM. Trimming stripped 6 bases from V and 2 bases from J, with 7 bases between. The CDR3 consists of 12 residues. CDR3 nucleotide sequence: TGTGCCAGCAGGGGCCAGAACTATGGCTACACCTTC. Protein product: CASRGQNYGYTF.

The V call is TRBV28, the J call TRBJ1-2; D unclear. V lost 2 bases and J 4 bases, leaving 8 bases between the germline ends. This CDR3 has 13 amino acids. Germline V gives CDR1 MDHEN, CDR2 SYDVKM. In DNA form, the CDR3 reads TGTGCCAGCAGTTTACCGACACCCTATGGCTACACCTTC. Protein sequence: CASSLPTPYGYTF.